This T cell receptor beta chain was sequenced during a study of yellow fever vaccine responses in identical twins. Whole-study findings and limits: Reportedly, the T cell response mounted by twins to vaccine seemed partly convergent, partly personalized.

This CDR3 comprises 10 residues. Trimming shortened V by 7 bases and J by 0 bases, and 3 bases separated the two germline ends. Germline CDR1 and CDR2: SQVTM and ANQGSEA. MiXCR, applied by TCRdb to the RT-PCR reads, yields one record per CDR3 protein. Among 6,000 to 9,000 distinct CDR3 sequences, approximately 86% were seen once, and the ten largest hold about 1.2%. Concerning this clonotype itself: The antigen is undetermined.

Source: T cells from blood (PBMCs), unsorted or a sorted subset (not recorded which), taken before or after yellow fever vaccination (not recorded which). The clonotype originates from a woman aged 18-35 years who received the yellow fever vaccine. The chain links TRBV29-1 to TRBJ1-1; no reliable D call. The CDR3 loop reads CSAMNTEAFF. The CDR3 coding sequence is TGCAGCGCCATGAACACTGAAGCTTTCTTT.